This TCR beta chain appears in the sequencing data of a study of blood T cell repertoires in COVID-19. Here immunoSEQ multiplex PCR was the method, and the copy in TCRdb shows in-frame clones only, minus some. The profile shows about 150,000 clones, 84% of them singletons. Sample: peripheral blood. The clonotype was recovered from a man younger than 40 with COVID-19, enrolled during active disease.

CDR3 region: CASSLFANPGQVDQPQHF. CDR3 nucleotides: TGTGCCAGCAGTTTATTCGCTAATCCTGGACAGGTGGATCAGCCCCAGCATTTT. The rearrangement links TRBV27 to TRBJ1-5; 7 bases are a match to TRBD1. V was clipped by 1 base and J by 5 bases; unmatched bases: 14. CDR1 MNHEY and CDR2 SMNVEV come from the germline V gene (reference sequence). The CDR3 is 18 residues long.